This TCR beta chain was documented in a study of cytomegalovirus exposure and HLA in healthy donors. V dropped 2 bases and J dropped 1 base, with 8 bases sitting between them. Germline CDR1 reads GTSNPN; CDR2 reads SVGIG (reference sequence). CDR3 length equals 13 residues. A remark on this clone: Its specificity is not known.

The PCR made use of 60 Vbeta and 13 Jbeta primers. TCRdb's table, derived via immunoSEQ multiplex PCR, lists solely in-frame clones and lacks some. The sample contains 100,000 to 120,000 clones, about three quarters of which appear only once. The study, taken as a whole, reports: Earlier analysis looked at TCR beta V segments, and most were productive about 90% or about 30% of the time.

Material: PBMCs. The rearrangement links TRBV30 to TRBJ1-2, with D hard to call. The receptor was isolated from a woman aged 25 to 39 in good health and CMV-seronegative. In DNA form, the CDR3 reads TGTGCCTGGAGTCTCGGGATTAACTATGGCTACACCTTC. Translation: CAWSLGINYGYTF.